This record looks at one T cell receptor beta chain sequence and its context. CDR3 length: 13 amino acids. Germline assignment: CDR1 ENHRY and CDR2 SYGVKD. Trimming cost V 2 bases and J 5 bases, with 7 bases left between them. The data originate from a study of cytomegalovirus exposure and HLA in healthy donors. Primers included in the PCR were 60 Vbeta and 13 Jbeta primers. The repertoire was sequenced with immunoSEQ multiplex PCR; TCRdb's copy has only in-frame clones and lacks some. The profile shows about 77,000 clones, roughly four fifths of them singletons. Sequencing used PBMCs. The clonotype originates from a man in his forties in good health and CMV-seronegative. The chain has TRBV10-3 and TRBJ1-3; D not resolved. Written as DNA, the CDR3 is TGTGCCATCAGTGAGGACGGGAGAAACACCATATATTTT. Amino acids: CAISEDGRNTIYF.